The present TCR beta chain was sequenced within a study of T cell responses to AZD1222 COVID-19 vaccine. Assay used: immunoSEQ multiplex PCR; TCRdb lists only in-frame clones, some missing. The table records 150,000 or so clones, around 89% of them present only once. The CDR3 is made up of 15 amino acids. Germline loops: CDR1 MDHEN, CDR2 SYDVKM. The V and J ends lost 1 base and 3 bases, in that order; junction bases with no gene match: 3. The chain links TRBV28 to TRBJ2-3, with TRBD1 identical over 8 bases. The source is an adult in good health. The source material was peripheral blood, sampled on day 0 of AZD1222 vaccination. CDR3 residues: CASSLSGGATDTQYF. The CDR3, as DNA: TGTGCCAGCAGTTTATCAGGGGGCGCAACAGATACGCAGTATTTT.